The 27 T cell receptor beta chains given below trace back to one sample, sequenced in a study of response to subunit inactivated influenza vaccine. From the RT-PCR reads, TCRdb called clonotypes with MiXCR, one entry per CDR3 protein. The sample carries hundreds of thousands of distinct CDR3 sequences, around 8% recorded once. The sequencing here drew on PBMCs from blood, taken around 25 months after vaccination. The source is a man between 50 and 70 years old who received an inactivated influenza vaccine.

CDR3: CASSLVWNNEQFF. The DNA of the CDR3 is TGTGCCAGCAGCTTAGTTTGGAACAATGAGCAGTTCTTC. The rearrangement links TRBV7-2 to TRBJ2-1; D gene uncertain. The germline gives CDR1 SGHTA, CDR2 FQGNSA. V lost 1 base and J lost 5, with 6 bases in between. This CDR3 spans 13 amino acids.

This clonotype came up a few times. V and J are TRBV25-1 and TRBJ1-2; unclear D gene. V was shortened by 3 bases and J by 4 bases, with 6 bases between the two germline ends. Germline CDR1 is MGHDK and CDR2 is SYGVNS. The CDR3 covers 12 residues. The CDR3 here is CASSDMGYGYTF. CDR3 nucleotides: TGTGCCAGCAGTGATATGGGCTATGGCTACACCTTC.

CDR3 nucleotides: TGTGCCAGCAGCCTTACGAGGGAGAACACAGATACGCAGTATTTT. Translating it yields CASSLTRENTDTQYF. The chain combines TRBV7-9 with TRBJ2-3; D possibly corresponds to TRBD2 (5 bases). Trimming took 5 bases from V and 2 from J, leaving 14 bases between them. Germline CDR1 and CDR2: SEHNR and FQNEAQ (reference sequence). The CDR3 is 15 amino acids.

Ten or more counts support this clonotype. The chain is built from TRBV15 and TRBJ1-4; a possible D gene is TRBD1 (5 bases). The CDR3 contains 14 residues. Germline V gene lookup returns CDR1 LNHNV and CDR2 YYDKDF (reference sequence). The ends were cut back, 4 bases at V and 4 bases at J, with 10 bases in the middle. CDR3 nucleotides: TGTGCCACCAGCATAGACAGCTATAATGAAAAACTGTTTTTT. It codes for CATSIDSYNEKLFF. Combining the CDR3 with reference TRBV15 and TRBJ1-4 gives the whole variable domain DAMVIQNPRYQVTQFGKPVTLSCSQTLNHNVMYWYQQKSSQAPKLLFHYYDKDFNNEADTPDNFQSRRPNTSFCFLDIRSPGLGDTAMYLCATSIDSYNEKLFFGSGTQLSVL.

This clonotype showed up just a few times. The rearrangement links TRBV12-3 or TRBV12-4 to TRBJ2-7; D gene unclear. This CDR3 spans 15 amino acids. Deletions cut 1 base from V and 2 bases from J, with 12 bases between. CDR3 coding DNA: TGTGCCAGCAGTTTAGAACGGCAGGTAACCTACGAGCAGTACTTC. It is translated as CASSLERQVTYEQYF.

This clonotype occurred many times. This chain joins TRBV19 and TRBJ1-5; D may be TRBD1 (5 bases). CDR3 length: 14 amino acids. Trimming pared 7 bases from V and 0 bases from J, leaving 10 bases between. Germline V CDR1 and CDR2: LNHDA, SQIVND (reference sequence). The CDR3: CASKTVLSNQPQHF. The CDR3 DNA reads as TGTGCCAGTAAGACAGTACTTAGCAATCAGCCCCAGCATTTT.

The CDR3 loop is CSARDPIADGGSYNEQFF. CDR3 sequence (DNA): TGCAGTGCTAGAGATCCGATTGCCGACGGGGGCTCCTACAATGAGCAGTTCTTC. The chain recombines TRBV20-1 with TRBJ2-1; tentatively, D is TRBD2 (6 bases). The CDR3 sequence is 18 residues long. The germline V gene has CDR1 DFQATT and CDR2 SNEGSKA (reference sequence). With 0 bases removed from V and 0 bases from J, the gap between germline ends came to 18 bases.

This chain links TRBV7-8 with TRBJ1-1; TRBD1 aligns across 7 bases. Germline V gene sequence: CDR1 SGHVS, CDR2 FQNEAQ. V lost 3 bases and J lost 1; bases outside the gene matches: 11. The CDR3 has 17 residues. The CDR3 loop reads CASSFSGTVLKNTEAFF. CDR3 sequence (DNA): TGTGCCAGCAGCTTCTCCGGGACAGTATTGAAGAACACTGAAGCTTTCTTT.

This clonotype has at least ten counts. The rearrangement uses TRBV3-1 and TRBJ2-1; no clear D gene. The V gene lost 1 base and the J gene lost 0 bases, with 13 bases spanning the gap. The CDR3 is made up of 17 amino acids. Looked up from germline, CDR1 is LGHDT and CDR2 is YNNKEL (reference sequence). CDR3 bases: TGTGCCAGCAGCCAAGTCCGGCCGTTCAGCTCCTACAATGAGCAGTTCTTC. It yields the protein CASSQVRPFSSYNEQFF.

There are a few counts of this clonotype. This chain joins TRBV30 and TRBJ2-7; D tentatively fits TRBD1 or TRBD2 (5 bases each). The CDR3 contains 14 residues. The V gene's germline CDR1 is GTSNPN and CDR2 SVGIG (reference sequence). The ends were cut back, 3 bases at V and 2 bases at J, with 14 bases in the middle. The CDR3 nucleotides read TGTGCCTGGAGCCGCCCTGGGACGGCCTACGAGCAGTACTTC. This codes for CAWSRPGTAYEQYF.

Turning to this clonotype: Just one base apart from a much larger clone, this may be a read error. The rearrangement joins TRBV28 to TRBJ2-3; TRBD2 matches at 10 bases. The CDR3 sequence is 16 residues long. The germline V gene has CDR1 MDHEN and CDR2 SYDVKM. CDR3 DNA: TGTGCCAGCAGTCTCAGCGGGAGGGCCTTTACAGATACGCAGTGTTTT. Translation gives CASSLSGRAFTDTQCF.

This clonotype was counted between two and nine times. The rearrangement uses TRBV14 and TRBJ2-4; TRBD2 matches 7 bases. This CDR3 contains 15 residues. V was pared by 1 base and J by 8 bases, with 8 bases of the junction left unmatched. Looked up from germline, CDR1 is SGHDN and CDR2 is FVKESK. The CDR3 coding sequence is TGTGCCAGCAGCCAAGGTCTATGGGGGAGGGACATTCAGTACTTC. It codes for CASSQGLWGRDIQYF.

The chain has TRBV5-1 and TRBJ1-2; 8 bases match TRBD1. The CDR3 sequence is 15 residues long. The ends lost 4 bases at V and 6 bases at J; junction bases unmatched: 11. Germline lookup yields CDR1 SGHRS and CDR2 YFSETQ. The CDR3 DNA sequence: TGCGCCAGCAGCATACGACAGGGGCGGGGAGATGGCTACACCTTC. It is translated as CASSIRQGRGDGYTF.

This clonotype was observed many times. V is TRBV20-1 and J is TRBJ2-1; 9 positions agree with TRBD2. The germline gives CDR1 DFQATT, CDR2 SNEGSKA (reference sequence). CDR3 size: 15 residues. Unmatched junction bases numbered 13, after V lost 6 bases and J lost 7 bases. CDR3 in amino acids: CSATPGAGGRNEQFF. The CDR3 nucleotides are TGCAGTGCCACCCCCGGCGCGGGGGGGCGGAATGAGCAGTTCTTC.

The V call is TRBV28, the J call TRBJ2-7; D is ambiguous. The CDR3 has 14 amino acids. Trimming took 2 bases from V and 0 from J, leaving 8 bases between them. Germline CDR1 reads MDHEN; CDR2 reads SYDVKM. The CDR3 bases are TGTGCCAGCAGTTTACTGTCAGCCTCCTACGAGCAGTACTTC. It encodes CASSLLSASYEQYF.

The DNA of the CDR3 is TGTACCAGCAGCTTAGTCGCGGGTGATGGGGAGACCCAGTACTTC. Its translation: CTSSLVAGDGETQYF. The chain uses TRBV7-2 and TRBJ2-5, with D possibly being TRBD2 (5 bases). CDR1 is SGHTA, CDR2 FQGNSA, per germline. Trimming left V 1 base short and J 5 bases short, with 14 bases between. CDR3 length equals 15 residues.

This clonotype was seen repeatedly, ten times or more. V usage is TRBV12-3 or TRBV12-4 and J usage is TRBJ1-2; no reliable D call. This CDR3 is 13 amino acids long. V dropped 4 bases and J dropped 4 bases, with 10 bases sitting between them. The CDR3 spells CASSSSIRYGYTF. The CDR3 DNA follows: TGTGCCAGCAGTTCTAGTATTCGCTATGGCTACACCTTC.

This clonotype was seen a single time. Given a much more abundant clone one base away, this may be a read error. The rearrangement uses TRBV4-2 and TRBJ1-2; D gene uncertain. Germline values: CDR1 LGHNA, CDR2 YNFKEQ. The CDR3 has 14 amino acids. CDR3: CASSQEQSLYGCTF. In DNA, the CDR3 is TGTGCCAGCAGCCAAGAACAGTCTCTCTATGGCTGCACCTTC.

This clonotype was detected many times. V is TRBV20-1 and J is TRBJ1-1, with 7 bases fitting TRBD1. The CDR3 loop spans 14 amino acids. With V trimmed by 0 bases and J by 9 bases, 10 bases remained unmatched. Germline-derived CDR1 and CDR2 are DFQATT and SNEGSKA (reference sequence). The CDR3 spells CSARDGTVGSKAFF. The CDR3 DNA reads TGCAGTGCTAGAGACGGGACAGTCGGTTCAAAAGCTTTCTTT.

This clonotype was counted at least ten times. The V call is TRBV6-6, the J call TRBJ1-2; tentative D call: TRBD1 (5 bases). The CDR3 length is 13 residues. Germline loops: CDR1 MNHNY, CDR2 SVGAGI (reference sequence). V lost 5 bases and J 4 bases, leaving 11 bases between the germline ends. CDR3 sequence (DNA): TGTGCCAGCAGTGCAGGGTCGGGCTATGGCTACACCTTC. Encoded protein: CASSAGSGYGYTF.

This clonotype was recorded a few times. The chain carries TRBV29-1 and TRBJ2-4; no firm D call. Trimming removed 4 bases from V and 6 bases from J, with 7 bases in between. The V gene's germline CDR1 is SQVTM and CDR2 ANQGSEA. This CDR3 has 11 amino acids. The CDR3 DNA follows: TGCAGCGTTGTAGGCAGAAACATTCAGTACTTC. Its protein is CSVVGRNIQYF.

This clonotype was picked up a small number of times. The chain has TRBV20-1 and TRBJ2-1; 8 bases align to TRBD1. The CDR3 runs to 14 residues. The trim removed 0 bases at V and 9 bases at J, leaving 7 bases unmatched. The V gene's germline CDR1 is DFQATT and CDR2 SNEGSKA (reference sequence). In DNA, the CDR3 is TGCAGTGCTAGAGATCAGGGGGCGCGATTTGAGCAGTTCTTC. As protein: CSARDQGARFEQFF.

This clonotype was recorded many times. This chain links TRBV12-3 or TRBV12-4 with TRBJ2-5; D is unclear. CDR3 length: 14 amino acids. Trimming took 6 bases from V and 1 from J, leaving 12 bases between them. This chain's CDR3 is CASSHGRLQETQYF. The CDR3, as DNA: TGTGCCAGCAGCCACGGACGGCTCCAAGAGACCCAGTACTTC.

This clonotype was counted a few times. The chain carries TRBV20-1 and TRBJ1-2, with 7 bases that match TRBD1. Looked up from germline, CDR1 is DFQATT and CDR2 is SNEGSKA (reference sequence). The CDR3 spans 13 residues. V lost 6 bases, J lost 8 bases, and 12 bases stayed unmatched. CDR3 DNA sequence: TGCAGTGCCATAGATACTACAGGGGAGGGCTACACCTTC. Amino acids: CSAIDTTGEGYTF.

The chain is built from TRBV12-3 or TRBV12-4 and TRBJ1-2, with unresolved D. Trimming pared 1 base from V and 4 bases from J, leaving 10 bases between. The CDR3 runs 14 residues. DNA of the CDR3: TGTGCCAGCAGTTTAGTGGAGGGAGCCTATGGCTACACCTTC. Its translation: CASSLVEGAYGYTF.

The DNA of the CDR3 is TGTGCCAGCAGTTCTAATACCGGGACCCATTCTACTAGCACAGATACGCAGTATTTT. Translated, it gives CASSSNTGTHSTSTDTQYF. The chain carries TRBV12-3 or TRBV12-4 and TRBJ2-3, with D tentatively TRBD1 or TRBD2 (5 bases each). With 4 bases removed from V and 0 bases from J, the gap between germline ends came to 23 bases. CDR3 length: 19 amino acids.

The chain employs TRBV14 and TRBJ1-2; D not resolved. The CDR3 consists of 13 residues. Germline-derived CDR1 and CDR2 are SGHDN and FVKESK. Trimming took off 0 bases at V and 11 bases at J, with 13 bases between the two ends. The CDR3 DNA follows: TGTGCCAGCAGCCAAGATCGGGGTTACGCTTACACCTTC. Its protein is CASSQDRGYAYTF.